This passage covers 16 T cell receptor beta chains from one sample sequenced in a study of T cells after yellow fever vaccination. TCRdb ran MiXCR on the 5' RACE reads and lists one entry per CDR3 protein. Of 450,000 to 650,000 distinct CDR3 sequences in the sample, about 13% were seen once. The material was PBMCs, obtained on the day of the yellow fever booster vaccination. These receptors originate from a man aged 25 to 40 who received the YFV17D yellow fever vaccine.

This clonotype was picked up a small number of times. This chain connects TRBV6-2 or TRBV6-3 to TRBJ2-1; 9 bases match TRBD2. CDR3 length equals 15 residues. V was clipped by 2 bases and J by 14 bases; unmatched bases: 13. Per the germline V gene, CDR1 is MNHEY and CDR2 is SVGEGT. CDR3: CASSYHLTSGLQKFF. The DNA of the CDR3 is TGTGCCAGCAGTTACCACCTGACTAGCGGCCTACAGAAGTTCTTC.

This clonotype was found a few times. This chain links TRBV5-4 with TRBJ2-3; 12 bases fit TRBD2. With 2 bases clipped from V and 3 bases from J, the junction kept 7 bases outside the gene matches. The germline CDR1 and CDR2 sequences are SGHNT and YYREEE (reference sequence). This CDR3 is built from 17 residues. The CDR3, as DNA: TGTGCCAGCAGCTTAAGACTAGCGGGAGTGTTGACAGATACGCAGTATTTT. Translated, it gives CASSLRLAGVLTDTQYF.

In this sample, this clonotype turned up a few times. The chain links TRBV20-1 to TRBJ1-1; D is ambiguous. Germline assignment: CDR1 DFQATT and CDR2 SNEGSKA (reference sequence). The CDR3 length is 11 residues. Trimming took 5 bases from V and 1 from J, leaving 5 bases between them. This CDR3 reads CSADKNTEAFF. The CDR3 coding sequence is TGCAGTGCTGACAAGAACACTGAAGCTTTCTTT.

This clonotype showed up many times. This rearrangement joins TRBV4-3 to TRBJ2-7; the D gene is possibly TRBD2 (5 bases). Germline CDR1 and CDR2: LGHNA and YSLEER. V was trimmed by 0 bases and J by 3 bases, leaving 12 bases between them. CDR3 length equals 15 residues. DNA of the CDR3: TGCGCCAGCAGCCAAGATTCCGGGATCATCTACGAGCAGTACTTC. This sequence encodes CASSQDSGIIYEQYF.

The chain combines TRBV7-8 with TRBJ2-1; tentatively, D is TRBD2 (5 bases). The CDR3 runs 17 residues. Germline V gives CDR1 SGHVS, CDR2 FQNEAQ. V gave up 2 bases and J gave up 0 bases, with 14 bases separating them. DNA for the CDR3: TGTGCCAGCAGCTTAAGGAGGTCGGCCGGCTCCTACAATGAGCAGTTCTTC. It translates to CASSLRRSAGSYNEQFF.

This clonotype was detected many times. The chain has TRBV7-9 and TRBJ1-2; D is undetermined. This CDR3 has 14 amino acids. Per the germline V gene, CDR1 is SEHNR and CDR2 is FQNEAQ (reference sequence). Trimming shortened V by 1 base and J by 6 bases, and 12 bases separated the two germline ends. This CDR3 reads CASSLEGLGDGYTF. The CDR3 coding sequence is TGTGCCAGCAGCTTAGAGGGTCTGGGAGATGGCTACACCTTC.

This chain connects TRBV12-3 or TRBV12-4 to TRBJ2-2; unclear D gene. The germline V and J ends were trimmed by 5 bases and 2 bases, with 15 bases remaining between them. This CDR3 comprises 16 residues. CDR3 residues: CASSLARVKNTGELFF. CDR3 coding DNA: TGTGCCAGCAGTCTCGCCCGGGTCAAAAACACCGGGGAGCTGTTTTTT.

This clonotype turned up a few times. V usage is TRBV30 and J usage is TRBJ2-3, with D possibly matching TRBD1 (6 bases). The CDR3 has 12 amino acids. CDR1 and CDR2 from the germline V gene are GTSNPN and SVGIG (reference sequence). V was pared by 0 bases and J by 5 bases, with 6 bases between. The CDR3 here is CAWSVQGDTQYF. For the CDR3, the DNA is TGTGCCTGGAGTGTACAGGGAGATACGCAGTATTTT. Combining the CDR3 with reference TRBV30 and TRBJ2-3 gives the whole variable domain SQTIHQWPATLVQPVGSPLSLECTVEGTSNPNLYWYRQAAGRGLQLLFYSVGIGQISSEVPQNLSASRPQDRQFILSSKKLLLSDSGFYLCAWSVQGDTQYFGPGTRLTVL.

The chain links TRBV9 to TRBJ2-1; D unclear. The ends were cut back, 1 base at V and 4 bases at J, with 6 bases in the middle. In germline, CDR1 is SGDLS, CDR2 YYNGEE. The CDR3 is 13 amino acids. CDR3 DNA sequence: TGTGCCAGCAGCGTAAGGGTATACAATGAGCAGTTCTTC. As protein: CASSVRVYNEQFF. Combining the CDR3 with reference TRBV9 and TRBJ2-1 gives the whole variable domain DSGVTQTPKHLITATGQRVTLRCSPRSGDLSVYWYQQSLDQGLQFLIQYYNGEERAKGNILERFSAQQFPDLHSELNLSSLELGDSALYFCASSVRVYNEQFFGPGTRLTVL.

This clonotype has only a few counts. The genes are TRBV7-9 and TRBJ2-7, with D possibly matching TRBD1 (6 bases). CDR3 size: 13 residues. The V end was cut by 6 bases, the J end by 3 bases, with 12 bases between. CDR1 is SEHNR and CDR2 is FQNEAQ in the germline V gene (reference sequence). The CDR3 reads CASSRTVNYEQYF. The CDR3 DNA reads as TGTGCCAGCAGTCGGACAGTGAACTACGAGCAGTACTTC.

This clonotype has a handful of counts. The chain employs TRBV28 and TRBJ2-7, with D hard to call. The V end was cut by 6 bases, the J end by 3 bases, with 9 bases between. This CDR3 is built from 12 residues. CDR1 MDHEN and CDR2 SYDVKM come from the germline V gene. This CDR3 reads CASRGDNYEQYF. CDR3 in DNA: TGTGCCAGCAGGGGTGACAACTACGAGCAGTACTTC.

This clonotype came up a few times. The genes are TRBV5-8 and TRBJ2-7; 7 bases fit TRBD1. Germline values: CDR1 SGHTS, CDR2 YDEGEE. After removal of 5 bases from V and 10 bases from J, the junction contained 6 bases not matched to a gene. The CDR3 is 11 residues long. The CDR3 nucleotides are TGTGCCAGCAGACAACAGGGGAACCAGTACTTC. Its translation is CASRQQGNQYF. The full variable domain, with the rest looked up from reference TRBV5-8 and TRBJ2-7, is EAGVTQSPTHLIKTRGQQATLRCSPISGHTSVYWYQQALGLGLQFLLWYDEGEERNRGNFPPRFSGRQFPNYSSELNVNALELEDSALYLCASRQQGNQYFGPGTRLTVT.

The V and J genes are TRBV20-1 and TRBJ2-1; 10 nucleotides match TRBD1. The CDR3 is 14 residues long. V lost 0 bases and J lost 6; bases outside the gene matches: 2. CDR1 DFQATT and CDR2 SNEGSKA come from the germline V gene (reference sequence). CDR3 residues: CSAREGTGVNEQFF. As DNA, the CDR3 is TGCAGTGCTAGAGAAGGGACAGGGGTCAATGAGCAGTTCTTC.

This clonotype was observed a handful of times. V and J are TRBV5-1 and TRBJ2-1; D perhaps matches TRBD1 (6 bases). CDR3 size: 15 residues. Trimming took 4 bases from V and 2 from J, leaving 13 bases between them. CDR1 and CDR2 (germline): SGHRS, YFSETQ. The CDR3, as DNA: TGCGCCAGCAGCGAGGACAGTACCCCCTACAATGAGCAGTTCTTC. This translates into CASSEDSTPYNEQFF.

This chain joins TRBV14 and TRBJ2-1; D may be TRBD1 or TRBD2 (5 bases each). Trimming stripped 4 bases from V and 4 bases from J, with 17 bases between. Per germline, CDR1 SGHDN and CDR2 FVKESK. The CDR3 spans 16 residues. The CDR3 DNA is TGTGCCAGCAGCCCGATAGGAGGTGGGGGTTACAATGAGCAGTTCTTC. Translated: CASSPIGGGGYNEQFF.

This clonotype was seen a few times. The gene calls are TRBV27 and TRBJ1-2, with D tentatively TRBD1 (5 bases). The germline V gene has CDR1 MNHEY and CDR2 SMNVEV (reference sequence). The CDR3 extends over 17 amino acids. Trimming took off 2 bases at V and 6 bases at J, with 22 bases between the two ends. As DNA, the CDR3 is TGTGCCAGCAGTTTAAGGGCCGGGGCAGCCGAGCATCATGGCTACACCTTC. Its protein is CASSLRAGAAEHHGYTF.